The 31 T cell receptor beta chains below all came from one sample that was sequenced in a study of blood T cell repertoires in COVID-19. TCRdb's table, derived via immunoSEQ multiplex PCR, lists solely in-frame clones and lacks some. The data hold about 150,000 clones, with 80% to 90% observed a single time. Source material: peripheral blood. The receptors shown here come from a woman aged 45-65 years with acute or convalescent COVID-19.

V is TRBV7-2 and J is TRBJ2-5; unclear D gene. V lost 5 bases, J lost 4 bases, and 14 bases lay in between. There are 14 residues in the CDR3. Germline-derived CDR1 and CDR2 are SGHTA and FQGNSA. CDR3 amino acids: CASSADWSRETQYF. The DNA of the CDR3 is TGTGCCAGCAGCGCTGACTGGTCCCGAGAGACCCAGTACTTC.

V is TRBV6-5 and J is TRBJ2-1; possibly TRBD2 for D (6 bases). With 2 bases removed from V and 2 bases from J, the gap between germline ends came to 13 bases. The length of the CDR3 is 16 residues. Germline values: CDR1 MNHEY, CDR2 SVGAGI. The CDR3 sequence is CASSYEIPSAYNEQFF. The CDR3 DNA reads TGTGCCAGCAGTTACGAAATCCCTAGCGCCTACAATGAGCAGTTCTTC.

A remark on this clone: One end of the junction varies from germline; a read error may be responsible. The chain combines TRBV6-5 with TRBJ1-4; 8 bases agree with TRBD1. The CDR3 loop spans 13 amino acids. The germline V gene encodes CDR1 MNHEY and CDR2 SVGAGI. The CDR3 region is CASTQDREERLFF. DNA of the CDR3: TGTGCCAGCACCCAGGACAGGGAGGAAAGACTGTTTTTT.

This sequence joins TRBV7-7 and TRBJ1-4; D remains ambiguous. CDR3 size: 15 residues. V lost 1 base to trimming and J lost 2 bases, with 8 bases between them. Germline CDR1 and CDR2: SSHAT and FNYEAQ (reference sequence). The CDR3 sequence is CASSLGRATNEKLFF. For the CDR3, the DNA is TGTGCCAGCAGCTTAGGGCGGGCGACTAATGAAAAACTGTTTTTT.

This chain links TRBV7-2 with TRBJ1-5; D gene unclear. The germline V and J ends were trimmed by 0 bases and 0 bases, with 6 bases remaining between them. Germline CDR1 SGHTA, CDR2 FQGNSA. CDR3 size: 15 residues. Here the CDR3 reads CASSLAGGSNQPQHF. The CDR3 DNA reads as TGTGCCAGCAGCTTAGCCGGCGGTAGCAATCAGCCCCAGCATTTT.

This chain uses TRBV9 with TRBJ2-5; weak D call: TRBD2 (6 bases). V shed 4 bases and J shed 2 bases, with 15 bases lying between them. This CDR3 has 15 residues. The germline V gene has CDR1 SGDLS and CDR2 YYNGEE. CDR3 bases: TGTGCCAGCAGCCTGGGTGGTGCGGGACAAGAGACCCAGTACTTC. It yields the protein CASSLGGAGQETQYF.

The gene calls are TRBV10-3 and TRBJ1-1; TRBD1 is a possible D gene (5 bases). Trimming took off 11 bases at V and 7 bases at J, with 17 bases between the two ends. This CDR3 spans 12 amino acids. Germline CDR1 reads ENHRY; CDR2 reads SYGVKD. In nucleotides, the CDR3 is TGTGCCGCAGGAGGGGATTTGGGTGAAGCTTTCTTT. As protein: CAAGGDLGEAFF.

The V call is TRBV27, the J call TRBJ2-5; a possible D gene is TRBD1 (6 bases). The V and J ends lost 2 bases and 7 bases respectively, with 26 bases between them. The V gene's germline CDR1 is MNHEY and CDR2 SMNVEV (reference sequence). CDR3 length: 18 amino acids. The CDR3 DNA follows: TGTGCCAGCAGTTTAATCTTATCGACAGGAATACCAAGGGGGACCCAGTACTTC. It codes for CASSLILSTGIPRGTQYF.

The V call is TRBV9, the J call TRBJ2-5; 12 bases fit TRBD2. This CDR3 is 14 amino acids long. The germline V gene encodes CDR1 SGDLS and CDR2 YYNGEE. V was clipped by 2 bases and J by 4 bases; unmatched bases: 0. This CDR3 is CASSVGLAGETQYF. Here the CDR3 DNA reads TGTGCCAGCAGCGTGGGACTAGCGGGAGAGACCCAGTACTTC.

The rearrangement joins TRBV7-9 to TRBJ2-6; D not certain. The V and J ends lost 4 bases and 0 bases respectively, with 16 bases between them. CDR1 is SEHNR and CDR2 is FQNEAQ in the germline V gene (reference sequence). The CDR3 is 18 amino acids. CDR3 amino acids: CASSSTLRRSSGANVLTF. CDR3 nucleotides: TGTGCCAGCAGCTCGACATTGAGACGAAGCTCTGGGGCCAACGTCCTGACTTTC.

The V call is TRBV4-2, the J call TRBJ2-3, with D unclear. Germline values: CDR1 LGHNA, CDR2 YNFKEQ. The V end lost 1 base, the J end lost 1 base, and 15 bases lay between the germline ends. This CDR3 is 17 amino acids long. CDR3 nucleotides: TGTGCCAGCAGCCAAGCCCGAGATCTTCTCGGCACAGATACGCAGTATTTT. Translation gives CASSQARDLLGTDTQYF.

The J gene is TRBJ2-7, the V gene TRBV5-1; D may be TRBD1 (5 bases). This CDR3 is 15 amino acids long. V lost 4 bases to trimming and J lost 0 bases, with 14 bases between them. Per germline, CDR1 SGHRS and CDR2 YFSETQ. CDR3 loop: CASSTGRSSSYEQYF. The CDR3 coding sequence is TGCGCCAGCAGCACAGGACGGAGTAGCTCCTACGAGCAGTACTTC.

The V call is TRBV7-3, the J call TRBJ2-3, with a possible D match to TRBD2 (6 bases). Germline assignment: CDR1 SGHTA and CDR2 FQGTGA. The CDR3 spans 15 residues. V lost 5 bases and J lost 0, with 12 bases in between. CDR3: CASSVGLSSTDTQYF. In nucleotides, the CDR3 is TGTGCCAGCAGCGTGGGACTCTCGAGCACAGATACGCAGTATTTT.

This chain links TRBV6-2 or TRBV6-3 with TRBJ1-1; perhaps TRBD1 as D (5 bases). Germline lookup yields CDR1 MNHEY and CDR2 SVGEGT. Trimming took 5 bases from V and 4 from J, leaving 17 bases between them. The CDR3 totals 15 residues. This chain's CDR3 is CASSLPRGMVTEAFF. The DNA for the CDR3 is TGTGCCAGCAGTCTCCCGCGGGGGATGGTCACTGAAGCTTTCTTT.

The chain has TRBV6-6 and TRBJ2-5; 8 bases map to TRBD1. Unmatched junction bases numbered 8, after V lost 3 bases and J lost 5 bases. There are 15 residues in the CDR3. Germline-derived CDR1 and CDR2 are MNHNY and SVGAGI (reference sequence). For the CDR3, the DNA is TGTGCCAGCAGTTATTCGACAGGGGTTAGGGAGACCCAGTACTTC. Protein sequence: CASSYSTGVRETQYF.

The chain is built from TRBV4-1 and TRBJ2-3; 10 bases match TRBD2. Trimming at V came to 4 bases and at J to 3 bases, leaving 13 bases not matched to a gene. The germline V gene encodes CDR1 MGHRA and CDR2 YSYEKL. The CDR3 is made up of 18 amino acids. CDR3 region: CASSPLKGGSGGTDTQYF. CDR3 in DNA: TGCGCCAGCAGCCCCTTAAAGGGGGGTAGCGGGGGGACAGATACGCAGTATTTT.

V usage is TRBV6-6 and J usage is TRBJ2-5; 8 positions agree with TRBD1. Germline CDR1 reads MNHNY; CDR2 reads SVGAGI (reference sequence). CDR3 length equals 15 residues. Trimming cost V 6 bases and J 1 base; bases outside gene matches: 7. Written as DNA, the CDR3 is TGTGCCAGCAGAGCAACGGGACAGGCCCAAGAGACCCAGTACTTC. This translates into CASRATGQAQETQYF.

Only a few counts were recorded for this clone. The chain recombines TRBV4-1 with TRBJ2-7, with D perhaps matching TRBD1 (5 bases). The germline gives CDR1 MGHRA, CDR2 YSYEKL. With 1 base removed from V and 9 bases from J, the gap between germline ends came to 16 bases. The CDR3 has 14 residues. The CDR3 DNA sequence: TGCGCCAGCAGCCAAGGGTTCAGGGTAGGTGGGCAGTACTTC. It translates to CASSQGFRVGGQYF.

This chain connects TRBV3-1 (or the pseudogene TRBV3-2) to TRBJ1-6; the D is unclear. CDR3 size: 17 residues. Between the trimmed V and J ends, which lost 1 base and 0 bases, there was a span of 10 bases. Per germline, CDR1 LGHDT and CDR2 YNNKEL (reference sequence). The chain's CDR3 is CASSQVMWSSYNSPLHF. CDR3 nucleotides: TGTGCCAGCAGCCAAGTAATGTGGAGCTCCTATAATTCACCCCTCCACTTT.

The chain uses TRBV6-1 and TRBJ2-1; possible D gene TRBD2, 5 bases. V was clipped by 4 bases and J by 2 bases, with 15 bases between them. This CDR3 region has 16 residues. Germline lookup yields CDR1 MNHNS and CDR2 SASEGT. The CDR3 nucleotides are TGTGCCAGCAGTGGAGGACTTTTACCGCCCTACAATGAGCAGTTCTTC. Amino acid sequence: CASSGGLLPPYNEQFF.

CDR3 sequence reads: CASSLEANTQYF. The CDR3 coding sequence is TGTGCCAGCAGTTTAGAAGCAAATACGCAGTATTTT. The V call is TRBV12-3 or TRBV12-4, the J call TRBJ2-3, with D unclear. V gave up 1 base and J gave up 7 bases, with 6 bases separating them. The CDR3 loop spans 12 amino acids.

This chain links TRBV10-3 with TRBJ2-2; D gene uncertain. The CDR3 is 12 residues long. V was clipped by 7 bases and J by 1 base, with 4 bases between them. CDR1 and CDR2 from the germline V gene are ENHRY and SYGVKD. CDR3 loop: CAIKQNTGELFF. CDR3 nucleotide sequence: TGTGCCATCAAACAGAACACCGGGGAGCTGTTTTTT.

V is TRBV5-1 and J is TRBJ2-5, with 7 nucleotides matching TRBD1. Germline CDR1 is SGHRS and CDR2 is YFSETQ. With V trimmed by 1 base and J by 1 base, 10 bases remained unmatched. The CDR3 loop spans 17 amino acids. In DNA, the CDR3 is TGCGCCAGCAGCTTGAGGGCTCCGACAGGGCTCCAAGAGACCCAGTACTTC. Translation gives CASSLRAPTGLQETQYF.

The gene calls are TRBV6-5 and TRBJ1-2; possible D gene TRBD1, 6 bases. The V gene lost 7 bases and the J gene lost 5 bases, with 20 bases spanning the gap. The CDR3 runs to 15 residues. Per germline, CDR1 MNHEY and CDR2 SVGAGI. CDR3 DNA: TGTGCCAGCATTTCCCGGGGGGGGCGCGGGTATGGCTACACCTTC. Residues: CASISRGGRGYGYTF.

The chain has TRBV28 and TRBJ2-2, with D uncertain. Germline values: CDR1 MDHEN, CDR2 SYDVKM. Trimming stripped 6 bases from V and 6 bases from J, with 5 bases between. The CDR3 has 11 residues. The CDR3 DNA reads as TGTGCCAGCAGGGAGTCCGGGGAGCTGTTTTTT. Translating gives CASRESGELFF.

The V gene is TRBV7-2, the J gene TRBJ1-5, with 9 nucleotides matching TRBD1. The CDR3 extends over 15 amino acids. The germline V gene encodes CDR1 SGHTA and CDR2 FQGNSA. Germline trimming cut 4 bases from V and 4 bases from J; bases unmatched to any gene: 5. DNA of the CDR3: TGTGCCAGCAGCTCGGGACAGGGTTTAAATCAGCCCCAGCATTTT. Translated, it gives CASSSGQGLNQPQHF.

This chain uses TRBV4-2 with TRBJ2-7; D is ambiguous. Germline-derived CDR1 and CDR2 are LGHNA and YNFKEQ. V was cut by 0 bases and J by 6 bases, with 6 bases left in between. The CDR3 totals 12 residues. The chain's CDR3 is CASSQDLSEQYF. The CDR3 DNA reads TGTGCCAGCAGCCAAGATTTGAGCGAGCAGTACTTC.

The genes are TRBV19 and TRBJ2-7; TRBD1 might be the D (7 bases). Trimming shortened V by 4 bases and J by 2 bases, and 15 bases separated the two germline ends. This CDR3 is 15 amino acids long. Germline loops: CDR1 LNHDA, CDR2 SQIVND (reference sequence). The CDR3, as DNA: TGTGCCAGTAGTACTGCGGGACAGAGCACCTACGAGCAGTACTTC. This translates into CASSTAGQSTYEQYF. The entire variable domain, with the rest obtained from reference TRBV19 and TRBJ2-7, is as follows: DGGITQSPKYLFRKEGQNVTLSCEQNLNHDAMYWYRQDPGQGLRLIYYSQIVNDFQKGDIAEGYSVSREKKESFPLTVTSAQKNPTAFYLCASSTAGQSTYEQYFGPGTRLTVT.

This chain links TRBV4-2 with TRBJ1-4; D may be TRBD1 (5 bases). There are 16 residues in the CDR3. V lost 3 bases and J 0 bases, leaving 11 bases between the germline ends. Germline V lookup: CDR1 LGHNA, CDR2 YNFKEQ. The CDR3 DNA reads TGTGCCAGCAGCCAGGACATGCCTACAACTAATGAAAAACTGTTTTTT. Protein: CASSQDMPTTNEKLFF.

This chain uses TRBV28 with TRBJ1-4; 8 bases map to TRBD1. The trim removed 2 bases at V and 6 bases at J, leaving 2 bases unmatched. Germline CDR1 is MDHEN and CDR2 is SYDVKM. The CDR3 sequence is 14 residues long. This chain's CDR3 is CASSLRTGHEKLFF. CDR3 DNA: TGTGCCAGCAGTTTAAGGACAGGGCATGAAAAACTGTTTTTT.

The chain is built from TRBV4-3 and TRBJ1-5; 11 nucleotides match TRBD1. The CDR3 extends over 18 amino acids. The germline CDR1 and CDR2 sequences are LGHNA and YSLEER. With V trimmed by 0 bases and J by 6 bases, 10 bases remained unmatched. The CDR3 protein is CASSQEWGRDRGVQPQHF. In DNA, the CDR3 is TGCGCCAGCAGCCAAGAATGGGGCCGGGACAGGGGGGTTCAGCCCCAGCATTTT.